The 12 T cell receptor beta chains below come from one sample, sequenced in a study of OX40 agonist ivuxolimab in advanced cancers. The library was generated by the immunoSEQ multiplex PCR assay. TCRdb took over this immuneACCESS table, retaining in-frame rearrangements with V and J assigned. Such tables are incomplete; in checked studies, under half of the missing clones stem from an unresolved V gene, and the remainder is unexplained. The sample contains approximately 60,000 clones, approximately 92% of them found a single time. Of the sample, around 0.63% falls within the top ten clones. The sequenced sample was CD4+ or CD8+ T cells sorted from blood, obtained in a trial of the OX40 agonist ivuxolimab. All receptors come from an adult with an advanced solid tumor such as melanoma, head and neck, liver or kidney cancer.

The DNA for the CDR3 is TGTGCCTGGAGTCCCCGGGGTCCTGAAGCTTTCTTT. Amino acid sequence: CAWSPRGPEAFF. V usage is TRBV30 and J usage is TRBJ1-1; D is ambiguous. Germline V gene sequence: CDR1 GTSNPN, CDR2 SVGIG (reference sequence). V was cut by 2 bases and J by 6 bases, with 10 bases left in between. CDR3 length: 12 amino acids.

CDR3 nucleotide sequence: TGTGCCAGCAGTTCAGGGACTGAAGCTTTCTTT. Translating gives CASSSGTEAFF. The chain combines TRBV6-1 with TRBJ1-1; maybe TRBD1 (5 bases). With 5 bases removed from V and 5 bases from J, the gap between germline ends came to 6 bases. The CDR3 length is 11 residues. Germline CDR1 MNHNS, CDR2 SASEGT.

The V and J genes are TRBV6-5 and TRBJ1-6; 7 nucleotides agree with TRBD1. Unmatched junction bases numbered 5, after V lost 4 bases and J lost 8 bases. This CDR3 is built from 14 residues. CDR1 is MNHEY, CDR2 SVGAGI, per germline. CDR3 sequence reads: CASSSQGGDSPLHF. The CDR3, as DNA: TGTGCCAGCAGTTCTCAGGGGGGTGATTCACCCCTCCACTTT.

The rearrangement joins TRBV7-3 to TRBJ2-3; D might be TRBD2 (5 bases). Trimming took off 5 bases at V and 5 bases at J, with 11 bases between the two ends. Looked up from germline, CDR1 is SGHTA and CDR2 is FQGTGA. There are 13 residues in the CDR3. The CDR3 sequence: CASSRRRGDTQYF. In DNA, the CDR3 is TGTGCCAGCAGCCGGAGGAGAGGAGATACGCAGTATTTT. The entire variable domain, with the rest obtained from reference TRBV7-3 and TRBJ2-3, is as follows: GAGVSQTPSNKVTEKGKYVELRCDPISGHTALYWYRQSLGQGPEFLIYFQGTGAADDSGLPNDRFFAVRPEGSVSTLKIQRTERGDSAVYLCASSRRRGDTQYFGPGTRLTVL.

This chain joins TRBV30 and TRBJ1-1; 10 bases agree with TRBD1. Germline V lookup: CDR1 GTSNPN, CDR2 SVGIG (reference sequence). V lost 1 base and J lost 4; bases outside the gene matches: 3. The CDR3 sequence is 14 residues long. The CDR3 loop is CAWSAGQGSTEAFF. In DNA, the CDR3 is TGTGCCTGGAGTGCGGGACAGGGGAGCACTGAAGCTTTCTTT.

V and J are TRBV5-1 and TRBJ1-1, with D hard to call. Germline values: CDR1 SGHRS, CDR2 YFSETQ. Trimming took off 4 bases at V and 0 bases at J, with 10 bases between the two ends. The CDR3 runs 14 residues. The CDR3 DNA follows: TGCGCCAGCAGCCCAGGACCTATGAACACTGAAGCTTTCTTT. Its translation is CASSPGPMNTEAFF.

This clone showed up just once. The rearrangement joins TRBV5-6 to TRBJ1-1; 8 nucleotides agree with TRBD1. CDR1 is SGHDT and CDR2 is YYEEEE in the germline V gene. J gave up 3 bases and V 4 bases, and 8 bases lay outside the gene matches. There are 15 residues in the CDR3. The CDR3 region has the DNA TGTGCCAGCAGCAAACGGACAGGGTATGACACTGAAGCTTTCTTT. It codes for CASSKRTGYDTEAFF. The full variable domain, its missing parts supplied by reference TRBV5-6 and TRBJ1-1, is DAGVTQSPTHLIKTRGQQVTLRCSPKSGHDTVSWYQQALGQGPQFIFQYYEEEERQRGNFPDRFSGHQFPNYSSELNVNALLLGDSALYLCASSKRTGYDTEAFFGQGTRLTVV.

In nucleotides, the CDR3 is TGCGCCAGCAGCCTCCAGTCCCTAGCCAAAAACATTCAGTACTTC. This gives the protein CASSLQSLAKNIQYF. The genes are TRBV4-1 and TRBJ2-4; D uncertain. Per the germline V gene, CDR1 is MGHRA and CDR2 is YSYEKL. The CDR3 is made up of 15 amino acids. Trimming shortened V by 4 bases and J by 0 bases, and 10 bases separated the two germline ends.

The rearrangement uses TRBV19 and TRBJ1-4, with 9 bases lining up with TRBD1. Losses at the gene ends were 0 bases for V and 5 bases for J; bases not matched to a gene: 4. In germline, CDR1 is LNHDA, CDR2 SQIVND (reference sequence). The CDR3 runs to 16 residues. This CDR3 reads CASSIDGQGRNEKLFF. The CDR3 DNA follows: TGTGCCAGTAGTATAGATGGACAGGGGAGGAATGAAAAACTGTTTTTT.

The chain carries TRBV6-4 and TRBJ1-5; the D gene is possibly TRBD1 (6 bases). CDR1 is MRHNA, CDR2 SNTAGT, per germline. This CDR3 spans 16 amino acids. The V end lost 9 bases, the J end lost 1 base, and 19 bases lay between the germline ends. CDR3 protein: CARPTRDIRSNQPQHF. CDR3 nucleotides: TGTGCCAGACCTACCCGGGACATCAGAAGCAATCAGCCCCAGCATTTT.

The chain employs TRBV7-8 and TRBJ2-2; TRBD1 might be the D (6 bases). The V gene's germline CDR1 is SGHVS and CDR2 FQNEAQ. This CDR3 is 14 amino acids long. V was shortened by 5 bases and J by 7 bases, with 14 bases between the two germline ends. CDR3 amino acids: CASSAITGNGELFF. The DNA for the CDR3 is TGTGCCAGCAGCGCGATTACAGGGAACGGGGAGCTGTTTTTT. The full variable domain, completed using reference TRBV7-8 and TRBJ2-2, is GAGVSQSPRYKVAKRGQDVALRCDPISGHVSLFWYQQALGQGPEFLTYFQNEAQLDKSGLPSDRFFAERPEGSVSTLKIQRTQQEDSAVYLCASSAITGNGELFFGEGSRLTVL.

J is TRBJ2-1 and V is TRBV30; D may be TRBD2 (6 bases). The germline CDR1 and CDR2 sequences are GTSNPN and SVGIG (reference sequence). This CDR3 has 15 residues. V dropped 8 bases and J dropped 2 bases, with 19 bases sitting between them. DNA for the CDR3: TGTGCCCGGACGGTGTCGGGAGTAACCTACAATGAGCAGTTCTTC. Its translation is CARTVSGVTYNEQFF.